The T cell receptor (beta chain) described here comes from a study of T cell repertoires in cytomegalovirus infection. The wider study: From public TCR beta signatures came an indication of both CMV infection and matching HLA type.

In regard to this clonotype: Its antigen is undetermined.

Study results and caveats: Cumulative public TCR beta family frequency identified CMV carriers with the relevant HLA. Clonotype analysis showed dominance of the ex vivo response by HLA-C-restricted CMV-specific TCR beta clonotypes.

From the reads, TCRdb called clonotypes with MiXCR, one entry per CDR3 protein. The repertoire has tens of thousands of distinct CDR3 sequences, 4% of them found once; the top ten carry around 22%. The sample taken for sequencing was PBMCs. The sequence came from a human donor in good health (CMV status not recorded). Some clones in this sample may be carry-over from other donors' samples.

In DNA, the CDR3 is TGTGCCAGCAGCTACGGTATAGTTTCGGAGACCCAGTACTTC. Translating gives CASSYGIVSETQYF. The chain employs TRBV7-2 and TRBJ2-5; no clear D. The CDR3 sequence is 14 residues long. Looked up from germline, CDR1 is SGHTA and CDR2 is FQGNSA. With 4 bases removed from V and 5 bases from J, the gap between germline ends came to 14 bases.